This TCR beta chain was identified in a study of T cell responses to AZD1222 COVID-19 vaccine (dated by TCRdb to about 2021). In terms of the full investigation: AZD1222 recipients given second doses at about 4 weeks or at about 12 weeks were pooled, since spike-specific TCR depth and breadth were not found to differ between the two schedules. A total of under 250 trial participants underwent TCR sequencing, of whom 200 to 220 had received two doses of AZD1222 and some 26 had received two doses of the MenACWY control vaccine. Enrollment into the trials was organized by age into subgroups of 18-55, 56-69 and 70-plus years, and those subgroups contained roughly 150, 30 and 60 TCR-sequenced participants, respectively.

What the authors observed across the whole study: Most participants were white British and females outnumbered males, and the authors suggested that clonal diversity may have been underestimated. Conclusions about previously exposed vaccinees were limited because only six AZD1222 recipients were SARS-CoV-2 seropositive at baseline. After two AZD1222 doses, both the breadth and the depth of spike-specific TCRs were significantly higher than at day 0 and than in MenACWY recipients. Because no samples from the day 14 peak response were available, repertoires could be characterized only after the peak T cell response. The whole spike protein was spanned by vaccine-associated CD4 TCRs, and dominant responses were seen in regions 160-218 and 743-854. Nearly half of unique spike-specific TCRs reportedly recognized epitopes outside regions mutated in the B.1.351 and B.1.1.7 variants. In the small 56-69-year group, the increase in depth fell short of significance, most likely because of low power.

The CDR3 regions of human TCRbeta chains were analyzed by immunosequencing. Processing in the source paper ran as follows. TCRs in the repertoires were matched against a reference library of SARS-CoV-2-specific TCRs that had been generated with the MIRA antigen-specificity platform. Breadth was defined as the fraction of unique TCRs that were SARS-CoV-2-associated. Depth was defined as the fraction of total T cells that were SARS-CoV-2-associated. Each spike-specific TCR was assigned to its reactive spike region and to a CD4 or CD8 class using the MIRA data. Log10-transformed breadth and depth values were compared by one-way ANOVA with Sidak's multiple comparisons tests. Held by TCRdb, this immuneACCESS table contains in-frame sequences only and omits some clones. Under half of the omission traces to an unresolved V gene where checked; the cause of the rest is unknown. From that table come the V and J calls and clone size; the DNA was used to work out D and trimming. The sample table contains more than 95,000 clones; only one count was recorded for around nine tenths of them. The top ten hold 5% to 6% of the sample.

In light of the paper, this sample's time point label describes: baseline before first vaccination. Vaccinee samples were obtained from the UK trials COV001 and COV002, which included a single-blind randomized controlled phase 2/3 trial of AZD1222 (ChAdOx1 nCoV-19) in healthy adults. Trial participant PBMC samples were collected at day 0 and day 28 after the second dose for TCRbeta chain sequencing. V and J lose 5 bases and 11 bases, and a span of 12 bases separates them. The CDR3, from cysteine to phenylalanine, totals 11 residues. The sequence is cut down to CDR3 DNA, 33 bases in frame from base 1. To note about this clone: Its specific antigen is unknown. It has no much larger one-base neighbor in the sample; base qualities were not kept.

Sample: peripheral blood, taken on day 0 of AZD1222 vaccination. The sequence derives from an adult in good health. The receptor chain draws on TRBV12-3 or TRBV12-4 and TRBJ1-1; the D segment could be TRBD1, given 5 matching bases. In nucleotides, the sequence is TGTGCCAGCAGTAAAGCAGGGATTGCTTTCTTT. This translates into CASSKAGIAFF.